The rows below give T cell receptor beta chains drawn from one sample of a study of blood T cell repertoires in COVID-19. Profiling relied on immunoSEQ multiplex PCR, and the TCRdb table lists in-frame clones only, not all of them. There are 250,000 to 300,000 clones in the sample; 80% to 90% occur only once, and approximately 9.5% lies in the top ten. The source material was PBMCs or T cells enriched from blood (not recorded which). All receptors derive from a man aged 35-49 years who had recovered from COVID-19. Both conserved end residues are part of each CDR3. The D gene is left open where the match is weak. Expanded clones are given a class, and other clones once, few, many or no size at all.

TRBV3-1/TRBV3-2	NA	NA	TRBJ1-5	CASSQDRAGQPQHF	TGTGCCAGCAGCCAAGACAGGGCTGGTCAGCCCCAGCATTTT
TRBV25-1	few	NA	TRBJ1-4	CASSANSLGLNEKLFF	TGTGCCAGCAGTGCGAACTCCCTAGGCCTGAATGAAAAACTGTTTTTT
TRBV19	NA	TRBD2	TRBJ2-7	CASSSTTSGSFYEQYF	TGTGCCAGTAGTTCCACCACGAGCGGGAGTTTCTACGAGCAGTACTTC
TRBV3-1/TRBV3-2	NA	TRBD2	TRBJ2-7	CASTLRGGDEQYF	TGTGCCAGCACCCTAAGGGGAGGGGACGAGCAGTACTTC
TRBV29-1	once	NA	TRBJ1-5	CSVDPGGNQPQHF	TGCAGCGTTGATCCAGGGGGCAATCAGCCCCAGCATTTT
TRBV4-1	NA	NA	TRBJ2-7	CASSQDGADSYEQYF	TGCGCCAGCAGCCAAGATGGGGCAGACTCCTACGAGCAGTACTTC
TRBV5-1	NA	NA	TRBJ1-2	CASSLTDYGYTF	TGCGCCAGCAGCTTGACGGACTATGGCTACACCTTC
TRBV13	NA	NA	TRBJ1-2	CASSLDARGDGYTF	TGTGCCAGCAGCTTAGACGCTCGGGGGGATGGCTACACCTTC
TRBV6-5	NA	TRBD2	TRBJ2-7	CASRIGFGGAYEQYF	TGTGCCAGCAGGATTGGGTTTGGGGGGGCCTACGAGCAGTACTTC
TRBV11-3	few	TRBD1	TRBJ2-1	CASSRWTGRDEQFF	TGTGCCAGCAGCCGATGGACAGGCCGGGATGAGCAGTTCTTC
TRBV19	NA	TRBD1	TRBJ1-1	CASNNPGQGTWNTEAFF	TGTGCCAGTAATAATCCGGGACAGGGAACCTGGAACACTGAAGCTTTCTTT
TRBV30	NA	NA	TRBJ1-1	CAWSRRGFGTEAFF	TGTGCCTGGAGTCGCCGGGGGTTTGGAACTGAAGCTTTCTTT
TRBV6-6	once	TRBD2	TRBJ2-7	CATQRAGRDEQYF	TGTGCCACCCAGCGTGCGGGGAGGGACGAGCAGTACTTC
TRBV23-1	NA	NA	TRBJ1-1	CASSLRAQTGDTEAFF	TGCGCCAGCAGTCTACGGGCCCAGACAGGAGACACTGAAGCTTTCTTT
TRBV9	NA	NA	TRBJ1-2	CASSPQFFLDPHGYTF	TGTGCCAGCAGCCCGCAATTTTTCCTAGACCCCCATGGCTACACCTTC
TRBV5-1	NA	NA	TRBJ2-7	CASSLRDDTQRRTYEQYF	TGCGCCAGCAGCTTGCGGGATGACACGCAGAGGAGGACCTACGAGCAGTACTTC
TRBV9	once	TRBD1	TRBJ1-1	CASSVSDREEAFF	TGTGCCAGCAGCGTCTCGGACAGGGAGGAAGCTTTCTTT
TRBV5-1	NA	TRBD1	TRBJ1-6	CASSAGQGTSSPLHF	TGCGCCAGCAGCGCAGGACAGGGGACGAGCTCACCCCTCCACTTT
TRBV6-6	NA	TRBD1	TRBJ1-1	CASSRDRTLEAFF	TGTGCCAGCAGCCGGGACAGGACACTTGAAGCTTTCTTT
TRBV5-4	NA	TRBD1	TRBJ2-1	CASNRGQGSYNEQFF	TGTGCCAGCAACCGGGGACAGGGGTCCTACAATGAGCAGTTCTTC
TRBV7-2	NA	TRBD2	TRBJ2-1	CASSLLAGSYNEQFF	TGTGCCAGCAGCTTACTAGCGGGGAGTTACAATGAGCAGTTCTTC
TRBV14	NA	NA	TRBJ1-3	CASSQVAGASGNTIYF	TGTGCCAGCAGCCAAGTGGCAGGGGCTTCTGGAAACACCATATATTTT
TRBV28	once	NA	TRBJ2-2	CASSFLVRASGELFF	TGTGCCAGCAGTTTTCTCGTCAGGGCTTCCGGGGAGCTGTTTTTT
TRBV5-1	NA	TRBD1	TRBJ2-7	CASSPPWTGVHEQYF	TGCGCCAGCAGCCCTCCTTGGACAGGGGTACACGAGCAGTACTTC
TRBV7-3	NA	NA	TRBJ2-6	CASSPTGARLRGANVLTF	TGTGCCAGCAGCCCAACGGGTGCCCGTCTGAGAGGGGCCAACGTCCTGACTTTC
TRBV27	NA	TRBD2	TRBJ2-2	CASGLAGVVGGELFF	TGTGCCAGCGGACTAGCGGGAGTTGTAGGCGGGGAGCTGTTTTTT
TRBV27	NA	NA	TRBJ2-2	CASSLWQDLNTGELFF	TGTGCCAGCAGTTTGTGGCAGGACTTGAACACCGGGGAGCTGTTTTTT
TRBV11-3	NA	NA	TRBJ1-4	CASSLERRSRKLFF	TGTGCCAGCAGCTTAGAGAGGAGATCGAGGAAACTGTTTTTT
TRBV27	NA	TRBD1	TRBJ1-5	CASSFGTGNQPQHF	TGTGCCAGCAGTTTTGGGACAGGGAATCAGCCCCAGCATTTT
TRBV5-8	NA	NA	TRBJ1-5	CASSLQTGARGDQPQHF	TGTGCCAGCAGCTTACAGACAGGAGCCCGGGGGGATCAGCCCCAGCATTTT
TRBV6-2/TRBV6-3	NA	NA	TRBJ2-7	CASSYSDFHDATAYEQYF	TGTGCCAGCAGTTACTCCGATTTCCACGATGCGACTGCCTACGAGCAGTACTTC
TRBV12-3/TRBV12-4	NA	NA	TRBJ1-5	CASSFIPQPQHF	TGTGCCAGCAGTTTTATTCCTCAGCCCCAGCATTTT
TRBV5-1	NA	NA	TRBJ2-3	CASSSPGQSTDTQYF	TGCGCCAGCAGCTCGCCGGGACAAAGCACAGATACGCAGTATTTT
TRBV30	NA	NA	TRBJ1-5	CAWSAFGGGNQPQHF	TGTGCCTGGAGTGCCTTTGGAGGGGGCAATCAGCCCCAGCATTTT
TRBV28	few	NA	TRBJ1-4	CASSSGSATNEKLFF	TGTGCCAGCAGTTCAGGGTCCGCAACTAATGAAAAACTGTTTTTT
TRBV20-1	NA	NA	TRBJ1-2	CSPLYGYTF	TGCAGCCCTCTATATGGCTACACCTTC
TRBV7-8	NA	TRBD2	TRBJ2-5	CASSGELAGRQETQYF	TGTGCCAGCAGCGGAGAACTAGCGGGGCGACAAGAGACCCAGTACTTC
TRBV2	NA	TRBD1	TRBJ2-1	CASTKGQGAYEQFF	TGTGCCAGCACCAAGGGACAGGGTGCCTATGAGCAGTTCTTC
TRBV24-1	few	NA	TRBJ2-7	CATSLGGGNEQYF	TGTGCCACCAGTCTCGGAGGGGGCAACGAGCAGTACTTC
TRBV29-1	NA	TRBD2	TRBJ2-5	CSATGGQETQYF	TGCAGCGCCACGGGGGGCCAAGAGACCCAGTACTTC
TRBV11-2	NA	NA	TRBJ2-7	CASSLWGRAYEQYF	TGTGCCAGCAGCCTATGGGGCAGGGCCTACGAGCAGTACTTC
TRBV5-1	NA	NA	TRBJ1-2	CASSLEAGPGYGYTF	TGCGCCAGCAGCTTGGAGGCAGGGCCGGGCTATGGCTACACCTTC
TRBV12-5	NA	TRBD1	TRBJ2-7	CASGYSAGTVKNYEQYF	TGTGCTAGTGGCTATAGCGCCGGGACAGTGAAAAACTACGAGCAGTACTTC